This record covers a single T cell receptor (beta chain). Its matching antigen is unknown. This specimen belongs to a study of T cell responses to AZD1222 COVID-19 vaccine. Study at large: Pooling covered second doses at about 4 or about 12 weeks. General study points: Only a handful of AZD1222 recipients, several in all, had baseline seropositivity. Only after the peak T cell response were repertoires sampled.

TCRdb's table, derived via immunoSEQ multiplex PCR, lists solely in-frame clones and lacks some. The sample shows under 200,000 clones, about 93% of them seen only once. The CDR3 runs 13 residues. Germline V gene lookup returns CDR1 MDHEN and CDR2 SYDVKM. V was trimmed by 6 bases and J by 6 bases, leaving 14 bases between them. This chain uses TRBV28 with TRBJ1-1, with TRBD1 as a possible D gene (6 bases). The TCR originated in an adult in good health. The source was peripheral blood, collected on day 0 of AZD1222 vaccination. CDR3: CASRVGGESEAFF. CDR3 coding DNA: TGTGCCAGCAGGGTAGGGGGGGAGTCTGAAGCTTTCTTT.